What follows describes a single TCR beta chain. Its antigen is not identified. This CDR3 region has 10 residues. Extracted RNA was reverse transcribed into cDNA, the sequencing template. This table comes from immunoSEQ multiplex PCR, and its TCRdb copy is limited to in-frame clones, with some not included. The table lists 150,000 to 200,000 clones, about 63% of them singletons. This record comes from a study of CD8+ T cells in alopecia areata. Overall study findings and caveats: Sequences from scalp samples also cover resident alphabeta T cells of normal skin. Mice showed TCR sharing more clearly than patients did, possibly owing to HLA. Alopecia totalis/universalis scalp especially showed more expanded CD8+ clones than normal scalp.

The source material was CD4+ T cells sorted from blood, sampled at week 0. The sequence came from a human donor with alopecia areata. The rearrangement uses TRBV21-1 and TRBJ2-7; TRBD2 reflects the table's D call only, with no check against the DNA. TRBV21-1 is deemed a pseudogene. Written as DNA, the CDR3 is TGTGCCAGCACCGGGATCGAGCAGTACTTC. Protein: CASTGIEQYF.